Presented here are 5 T cell receptor beta chains from one specimen sequenced in a study of tumor-infiltrating lymphocytes in primary liver carcinoma. Both RNA and DNA were isolated together from about 20-30 mg of bulk tissue that had not been sorted. Reverse transcription of 450 to 500 ng total RNA with a constant-region primer produced TCR beta cDNA. Amplification in three nested multiplex PCR rounds with slightly modified ARM-PCR gave rise to TCR beta libraries. It was with TRBV1-TRBV30 forward primers and a C-beta reverse primer that the first two PCR rounds were run, at approximately 10 cycles each. TCRdb reprocessed the multiplex PCR reads via MiXCR and lists one record per CDR3 protein. The table records more than 20,000 distinct CDR3 sequences, roughly 79% of them present only once. The sequenced sample consisted of liver tumor tissue from sampling region 1. As to subset: tumor region T1, superior pole. These TCRs come from a woman aged 25 to 39 with primary liver carcinoma and hepatitis B virus infection.

This rearrangement joins TRBV6-2 or TRBV6-3 to TRBJ2-5; 7 bases match TRBD1. V was pared by 2 bases and J by 2 bases, with 5 bases of the junction left unmatched. CDR3 length: 15 residues. Germline loops: CDR1 MNHEY, CDR2 SVGEGT. The CDR3 coding sequence is TGTGCCAGCAGTTACAAACACAGGGGACAAGAGACCCAGTACTTC. Protein: CASSYKHRGQETQYF.

In regard to this clonotype: Possible read error: a much larger clone is one base away. This chain links TRBV10-2 with TRBJ2-7, with 7 bases identical to TRBD1. The length of the CDR3 is 11 residues. The germline V gene has CDR1 WSHSY and CDR2 SAAADI. The CDR3 sequence is CTTGQVDEQYF. The CDR3 region has the DNA TGCACTACCGGACAGGTCGACGAGCAGTACTTT.

The CDR3 DNA reads TGTGCCAGTTCAACGGGACACGGCTTCTTGGATGAGCAGTTCTTC. Translation gives CASSTGHGFLDEQFF. This chain uses TRBV11-3 with TRBJ2-1; D possibly corresponds to TRBD1 (6 bases). V was shortened by 9 bases and J by 8 bases, with 23 bases between the two germline ends. The CDR3 runs 15 residues. Germline assignment: CDR1 SGHNT and CDR2 YENEEA. The full variable domain, with the rest looked up from reference TRBV11-3 and TRBJ2-1, is EAGVVQSPRYKIIEKKQPVAFWCNPISGHNTLYWYLQNLGQGPELLIRYENEEAVDDSQLPKDRFSAERLKGVDSTLKIQPAELGDSAVYLCASSTGHGFLDEQFFGPGTRLTVL.

This clonotype showed up just once. One end of the junction varies from germline; a read error may be responsible. The gene calls are TRBV11-2 and TRBJ1-1; 12 nucleotides match TRBD1. The V gene's germline CDR1 is SGHAT and CDR2 FQNNGV. CDR3 length equals 20 residues. The CDR3 sequence: CASCARDRGRKRCSNTEAFF. CDR3 bases: TGTGCCAGCTGCGCTCGGGACAGGGGGCGTAAGAGGTGTAGTAACACCGAAGCTTTCTTT.

This clonotype occurred many times. This sequence joins TRBV11-2 and TRBJ2-2; D gene uncertain. The V gene lost 4 bases and the J gene lost 6 bases, with 9 bases spanning the gap. Germline V lookup: CDR1 SGHAT, CDR2 FQNNGV. The CDR3 runs 13 residues. The CDR3 is CASSSAYAGELFF. In DNA, the CDR3 is TGTGCCAGCAGCTCCGCCTACGCCGGGGAGCTGTTTTTT.